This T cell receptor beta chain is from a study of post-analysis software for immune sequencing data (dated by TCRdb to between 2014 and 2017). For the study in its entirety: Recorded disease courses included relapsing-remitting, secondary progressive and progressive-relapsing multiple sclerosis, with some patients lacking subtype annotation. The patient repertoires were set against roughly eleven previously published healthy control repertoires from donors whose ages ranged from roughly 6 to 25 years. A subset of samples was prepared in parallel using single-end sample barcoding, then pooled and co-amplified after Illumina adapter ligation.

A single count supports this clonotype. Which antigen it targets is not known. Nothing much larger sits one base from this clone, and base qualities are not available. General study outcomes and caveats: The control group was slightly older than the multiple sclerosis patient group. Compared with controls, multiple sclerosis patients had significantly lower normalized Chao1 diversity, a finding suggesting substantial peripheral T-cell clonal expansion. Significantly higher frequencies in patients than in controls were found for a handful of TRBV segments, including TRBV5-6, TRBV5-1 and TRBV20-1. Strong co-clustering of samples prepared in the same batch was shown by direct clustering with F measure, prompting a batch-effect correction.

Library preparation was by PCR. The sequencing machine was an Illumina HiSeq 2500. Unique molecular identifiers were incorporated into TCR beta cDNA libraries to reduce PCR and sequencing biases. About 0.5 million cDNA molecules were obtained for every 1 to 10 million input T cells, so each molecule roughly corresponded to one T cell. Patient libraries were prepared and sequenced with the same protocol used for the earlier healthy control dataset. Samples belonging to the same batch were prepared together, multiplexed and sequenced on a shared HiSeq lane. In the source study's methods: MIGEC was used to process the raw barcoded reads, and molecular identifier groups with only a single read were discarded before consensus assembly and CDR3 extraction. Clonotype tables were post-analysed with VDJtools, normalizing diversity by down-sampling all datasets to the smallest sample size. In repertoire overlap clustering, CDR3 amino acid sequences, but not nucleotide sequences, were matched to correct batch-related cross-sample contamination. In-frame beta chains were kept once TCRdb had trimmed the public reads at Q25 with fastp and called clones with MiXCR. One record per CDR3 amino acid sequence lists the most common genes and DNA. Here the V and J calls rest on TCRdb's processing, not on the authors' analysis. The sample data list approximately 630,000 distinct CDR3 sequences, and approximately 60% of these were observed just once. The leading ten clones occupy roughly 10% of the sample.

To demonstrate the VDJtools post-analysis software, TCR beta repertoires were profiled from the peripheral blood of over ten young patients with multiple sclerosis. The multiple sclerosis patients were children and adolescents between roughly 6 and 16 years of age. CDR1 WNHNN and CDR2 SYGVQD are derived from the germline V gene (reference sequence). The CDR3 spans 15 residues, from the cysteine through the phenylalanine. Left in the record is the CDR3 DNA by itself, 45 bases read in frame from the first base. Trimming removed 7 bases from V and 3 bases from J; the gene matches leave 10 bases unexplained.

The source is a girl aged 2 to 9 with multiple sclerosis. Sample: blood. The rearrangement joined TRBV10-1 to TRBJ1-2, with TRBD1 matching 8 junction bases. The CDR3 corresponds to CASTRWTGRDYGYTF. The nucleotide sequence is TGCGCCAGCACCCGATGGACAGGGCGGGACTATGGCTACACCTTC.